The clone carrying this TCR beta chain turned up a few times. Donors counted as nominally healthy when sampled, yet unrecorded immune exposures were likely. This sample was taken from a study of cytomegalovirus exposure and HLA in healthy donors. V trimming: 7 bases; J trimming: 5 bases; junction bases outside the gene matches: 19. There are 19 residues in the CDR3. CDR1 and CDR2 (germline): LNHDA, SQIVND (reference sequence). PCR amplification relied on 60 Vbeta primers (plus 13 Jbeta primers). Data came from immunoSEQ multiplex PCR; TCRdb stores just in-frame clones and leaves some out. Among around 97,000 clones, 79% were seen once, and the ten largest hold roughly 3.9%.

The sequence derives from a man aged 50 to 59 in good health and CMV-seropositive. The sequenced sample consisted of PBMCs. The J gene is TRBJ2-1, the V gene TRBV19; TRBD2 matches at 11 bases. The CDR3 region is CASTEDRGLLAGVDNEQFF. CDR3 coding DNA: TGTGCCAGTACTGAGGACAGGGGTTTACTAGCGGGAGTAGACAATGAGCAGTTCTTC. Supplemented by reference TRBV19 and TRBJ2-1, the full variable domain reads DGGITQSPKYLFRKEGQNVTLSCEQNLNHDAMYWYRQDPGQGLRLIYYSQIVNDFQKGDIAEGYSVSREKKESFPLTVTSAQKNPTAFYLCASTEDRGLLAGVDNEQFFGPGTRLTVL.